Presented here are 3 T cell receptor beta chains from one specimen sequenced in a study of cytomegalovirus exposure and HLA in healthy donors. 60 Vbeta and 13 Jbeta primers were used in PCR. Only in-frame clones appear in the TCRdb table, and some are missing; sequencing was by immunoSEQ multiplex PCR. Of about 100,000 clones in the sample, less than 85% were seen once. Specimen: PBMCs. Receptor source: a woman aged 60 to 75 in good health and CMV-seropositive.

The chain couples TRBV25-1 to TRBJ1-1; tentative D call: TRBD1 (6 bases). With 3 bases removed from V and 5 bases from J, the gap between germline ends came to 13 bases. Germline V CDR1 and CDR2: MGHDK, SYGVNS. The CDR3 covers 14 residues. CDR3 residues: CASSEQGIGTEAFF. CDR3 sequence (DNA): TGTGCCAGCAGTGAGCAGGGGATAGGAACTGAAGCTTTCTTT.

The CDR3 DNA sequence: TGTGCCAGCAGCCCCCAACGAGGGGGACTAGCGGGACACGAGCAGTACTTC. Translation: CASSPQRGGLAGHEQYF. The V gene is TRBV5-4, the J gene TRBJ2-7, with TRBD2 matching over 13 bases. Germline loops: CDR1 SGHNT, CDR2 YYREEE (reference sequence). After removal of 4 bases from V and 5 bases from J, the junction contained 12 bases not matched to a gene. The CDR3 has 17 amino acids.

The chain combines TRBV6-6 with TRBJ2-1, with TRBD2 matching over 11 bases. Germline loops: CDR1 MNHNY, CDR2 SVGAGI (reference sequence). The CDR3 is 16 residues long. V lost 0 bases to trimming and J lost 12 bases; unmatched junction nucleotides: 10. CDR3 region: CASSYSSLAGGGGQFF. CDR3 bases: TGTGCCAGCAGTTACTCGAGTCTAGCGGGAGGAGGCGGGCAGTTCTTC.